This passage covers 28 T cell receptor beta chains from one sample sequenced in a study of CD8+CD57+ T cells in acquired aplastic anemia. Genomic DNA, serving as template, underwent TCR beta VDJ and CDR3 profiling. TCRdb recomputed calls from the reads with MiXCR, one row per CDR3 protein. The sample lists under 350,000 distinct CDR3 sequences, around 60% occurring once. Sequenced input: sorted CD4+, CD8+, or CD8+CD57+ T cells (not recorded which) from PBMCs. Source of these receptors: a human donor with severe aplastic anemia or a healthy control (not recorded which).

This clonotype occurred many times. V gene TRBV5-4 combines with J gene TRBJ2-5; D not certain. From germline, CDR1 is SGHNT and CDR2 YYREEE (reference sequence). Trimming took 0 bases from V and 2 from J, leaving 8 bases between them. The CDR3 is 14 amino acids. The CDR3 region has the DNA TGTGCCAGCAGCTTGGCTCAGGTTCAAGAGACCCAGTACTTC. This encodes CASSLAQVQETQYF.

This clonotype came up many times. The chain carries TRBV19 and TRBJ1-5; 10 positions match TRBD1. V shed 2 bases and J 3 bases; nucleotides not matched to a gene: 4. The CDR3 is 16 amino acids. Germline V gives CDR1 LNHDA, CDR2 SQIVND (reference sequence). The CDR3 protein is CASSITGQGINQPQHF. CDR3 coding DNA: TGTGCCAGTAGTATAACGGGACAGGGGATCAATCAGCCCCAGCATTTT.

Turning to this clonotype: A junction end diverges from the germline sequence, so it may reflect a read error. The rearrangement links TRBV7-8 to TRBJ2-7, with D possibly matching TRBD1 (5 bases). Per germline, CDR1 SGHVS and CDR2 FQNEAQ. The CDR3 extends over 12 amino acids. CDR3 amino acids: CASTLPGFERYF. The CDR3 DNA is TGTGCCAGCACCTTACCAGGGTTCGAGCGGTACTTC.

The genes are TRBV6-5 and TRBJ1-2; TRBD1 agrees at 10 bases. This CDR3 is built from 13 residues. V lost 10 bases, J lost 8 bases, and 10 bases stayed unmatched. The germline V gene encodes CDR1 MNHEY and CDR2 SVGAGI. Here the CDR3 reads CAIRMTGGGGYTF. The CDR3 bases are TGTGCCATCAGAATGACAGGGGGCGGCGGCTACACCTTC.

In its sample, this clonotype was seen a few times. CDR3 protein: CASIRPPGQETQYF. The CDR3 nucleotides are TGTGCCAGCATCAGGCCTCCCGGCCAAGAGACCCAGTACTTC. This chain uses TRBV2 with TRBJ2-5, with D hard to call. V was trimmed by 7 bases and J by 1 base, leaving 13 bases between them. The length of the CDR3 is 14 residues. In germline, CDR1 is SNHLY, CDR2 FYNNEI.

This clonotype was detected many times. V and J are TRBV7-2 and TRBJ1-5; 7 bases agree with TRBD1. CDR3 size: 15 residues. V shed 4 bases and J 6 bases; nucleotides not matched to a gene: 9. Germline-derived CDR1 and CDR2 are SGHTA and FQGNSA. CDR3 sequence: CASSWGGTEAQPQHF. The CDR3 DNA reads TGTGCCAGCAGCTGGGGCGGGACAGAGGCTCAGCCCCAGCATTTT.

The chain has TRBV2 and TRBJ2-2; D unclear. This CDR3 comprises 15 residues. Per the germline V gene, CDR1 is SNHLY and CDR2 is FYNNEI. V gave up 1 base and J gave up 4 bases, with 10 bases separating them. The CDR3, as DNA: TGTGCCAGCAGTGAAGAACACCCTGGCACCGGGGAGCTGTTTTTT. Translated: CASSEEHPGTGELFF.

The chain employs TRBV5-5 and TRBJ1-6; D unresolved. With 0 bases removed from V and 11 bases from J, the gap between germline ends came to 12 bases. Looked up from germline, CDR1 is SGHKS and CDR2 is YYEKEE (reference sequence). There are 14 residues in the CDR3. The CDR3 sequence: CASSLDSAWTPLHF. The CDR3 bases are TGTGCCAGCAGCTTGGATTCAGCCTGGACACCCCTCCACTTT. Using reference TRBV5-5 and TRBJ1-6 for the parts outside the CDR3, the full variable domain is DAGVTQSPTHLIKTRGQQVTLRCSPISGHKSVSWYQQVLGQGPQFIFQYYEKEERGRGNFPDRFSARQFPNYSSELNVNALLLGDSALYLCASSLDSAWTPLHFGNGTRLTVT.

This clonotype was seen a few times. The gene calls are TRBV7-9 and TRBJ1-2; the D is unclear. The germline V and J ends were trimmed by 9 bases and 0 bases, with 14 bases remaining between them. CDR1 and CDR2 (germline): SEHNR, FQNEAQ (reference sequence). The CDR3 spans 14 residues. CDR3 sequence: CASSIPVANYGYTF. The CDR3 nucleotides read TGTGCCAGTAGTATCCCAGTAGCTAACTATGGCTACACCTTC. Filled out from reference TRBV7-9 and TRBJ1-2, the complete variable domain reads DTGVSQNPRHKITKRGQNVTFRCDPISEHNRLYWYRQTLGQGPEFLTYFQNEAQLEKSRLLSDRFSAERPKGSFSTLEIQRTEQGDSAMYLCASSIPVANYGYTFGSGTRLTVV.

This clonotype has at least ten counts. The V and J genes are TRBV20-1 and TRBJ2-2; D is uncertain. This CDR3 spans 14 amino acids. Germline V CDR1 and CDR2: DFQATT, SNEGSKA (reference sequence). V lost 1 base and J lost 2, with 8 bases in between. CDR3 bases: TGCAGTGCTAGAGTTGGCAGAAACACCGGGGAGCTGTTTTTT. Amino acid sequence: CSARVGRNTGELFF.

The chain is built from TRBV3-1 and TRBJ2-4; D possibly matches TRBD1 or TRBD2 (6 bases each). The length of the CDR3 is 15 residues. Germline V lookup: CDR1 LGHDT, CDR2 YNNKEL (reference sequence). V lost 0 bases and J lost 9, with 15 bases in between. The chain's CDR3 is CASSQDGGGLGIQYF. The CDR3 DNA reads as TGTGCCAGCAGCCAAGATGGTGGGGGGCTTGGCATTCAGTACTTC.

About this clonotype itself: The germline gene is not matched at one end of the junction; a read error may be the cause. The chain employs TRBV12-3 or TRBV12-4 and TRBJ1-1; tentative D call: TRBD1 (6 bases). This CDR3 spans 13 amino acids. CDR3 DNA sequence: TGTACCAGCAGGACTAGAGGGGGTACTGAAGCTTTCTTT. Translated, it gives CTSRTRGGTEAFF.

The CDR3 bases are TGTGCCAGCAGCCCATCTCCCAACAGCTCTGGAAACACCATATATTTT. The encoded protein is CASSPSPNSSGNTIYF. The rearrangement joins TRBV14 to TRBJ1-3; D remains unclear. The CDR3 runs 16 residues. Germline CDR1 reads SGHDN; CDR2 reads FVKESK. Deletions cut 4 bases from V and 0 bases from J, with 13 bases between.

This clonotype was found a few times. The chain recombines TRBV6-1 with TRBJ2-7; D tentatively fits TRBD1 or TRBD2 (5 bases each). CDR3 length: 12 residues. Trimming took 7 bases from V and 6 from J, leaving 13 bases between them. CDR1 and CDR2 from the germline V gene are MNHNS and SASEGT. CDR3 loop: CASTWGYSEQYF. CDR3 DNA: TGTGCCAGCACCTGGGGGTACAGCGAGCAGTACTTC.

The chain carries TRBV7-3 and TRBJ2-5, with D unresolved. Germline V lookup: CDR1 SGHTA, CDR2 FQGTGA. CDR3 length: 12 amino acids. Trimming removed 3 bases from V and 3 bases from J, with 5 bases in between. The CDR3 region is CASSLSKETQYF. The CDR3 DNA follows: TGTGCCAGCAGCTTGAGCAAAGAGACCCAGTACTTC.

This clonotype was recorded at least ten times. V usage is TRBV7-2 and J usage is TRBJ2-2; D unresolved. V was trimmed by 1 base and J by 3 bases, leaving 6 bases between them. The CDR3 length is 14 residues. From germline, CDR1 is SGHTA and CDR2 FQGNSA. The chain's CDR3 is CASSLDFYTGELFF. As DNA, the CDR3 is TGTGCCAGCAGCTTAGACTTTTACACCGGGGAGCTGTTTTTT.

The V and J genes are TRBV4-3 and TRBJ1-6; TRBD1 is a possible D gene (5 bases). The CDR3 sequence is 16 residues long. CDR1 is LGHNA and CDR2 is YSLEER in the germline V gene. V was trimmed by 0 bases and J by 5 bases, leaving 11 bases between them. The CDR3 sequence: CASSQDLTVDNSPLHF. CDR3 bases: TGCGCCAGCAGCCAAGATCTGACAGTCGATAATTCACCCCTCCACTTT.

The chain uses TRBV15 and TRBJ2-7; 10 bases fit TRBD2. The CDR3 is 16 amino acids. Looked up from germline, CDR1 is LNHNV and CDR2 is YYDKDF (reference sequence). V gave up 3 bases and J gave up 2 bases; unmatched junction bases: 7. CDR3 protein: CATSSPWTSGPYEQYF. Here the CDR3 DNA reads TGTGCCACCAGCAGCCCCTGGACTAGCGGTCCCTACGAGCAGTACTTC.

The chain carries TRBV7-9 and TRBJ2-2; D might be TRBD1 (6 bases). Trimming took 6 bases from V and 2 from J, leaving 16 bases between them. This CDR3 region has 16 residues. Germline V gene data show CDR1 as SEHNR and CDR2 as FQNEAQ (reference sequence). CDR3 residues: CASSDSMTGNTGELFF. DNA for the CDR3: TGTGCCAGCAGTGACTCGATGACAGGAAACACCGGGGAGCTGTTTTTT.

The CDR3 DNA reads as TGTGCCACCAGCAGAGATGGAAGGGGGCAAGAGACCCAGTACTTC. Its translation is CATSRDGRGQETQYF. This sequence joins TRBV15 and TRBJ2-5; possible D gene TRBD1, 6 bases. The CDR3 length is 15 residues. The germline V and J ends were trimmed by 0 bases and 2 bases, with 10 bases remaining between them. CDR1 is LNHNV and CDR2 is YYDKDF in the germline V gene (reference sequence).

The rearrangement joins TRBV9 to TRBJ2-3; no firm D call. Trimming left V 3 bases short and J 2 bases short, with 4 bases between. The CDR3 length is 12 residues. Germline assignment: CDR1 SGDLS and CDR2 YYNGEE. In nucleotides, the CDR3 is TGTGCCAGCAGCGCTGCCACAGATACGCAGTATTTT. Translation: CASSAATDTQYF.

This clonotype was detected a few times. The chain employs TRBV10-3 and TRBJ2-7; a weak D match, TRBD2 (6 bases). CDR1 and CDR2 from the germline V gene are ENHRY and SYGVKD. The CDR3 is 13 amino acids. V lost 8 bases, J lost 3 bases, and 14 bases lay in between. CDR3 protein: CAIGGSGYYEQYF. In DNA form, the CDR3 reads TGTGCCATCGGGGGGTCAGGGTACTACGAGCAGTACTTC.

This rearrangement joins TRBV7-9 to TRBJ1-1; possibly TRBD1 for D (6 bases). The CDR3 has 14 amino acids. The V and J ends lost 5 bases and 5 bases respectively, with 15 bases between them. The germline V gene has CDR1 SEHNR and CDR2 FQNEAQ (reference sequence). CDR3 protein: CASSRGGRETEAFF. In nucleotides, the CDR3 is TGTGCCAGCAGCCGAGGGGGGCGTGAGACTGAAGCTTTCTTT.

The V call is TRBV13, the J call TRBJ2-1, with D unresolved. V was trimmed by 5 bases and J by 4 bases, leaving 15 bases between them. CDR3 length: 15 residues. CDR1 is PRHDT and CDR2 is FYEKMQ in the germline V gene (reference sequence). The CDR3, as DNA: TGTGCCAGCAGCGTAGTGAGCGCTGAGTACAATGAGCAGTTCTTC. Amino acids: CASSVVSAEYNEQFF.

The rearrangement links TRBV10-3 to TRBJ2-7; tentatively, D is TRBD1 (5 bases). CDR1 and CDR2 from the germline V gene are ENHRY and SYGVKD. Deletions cut 0 bases from V and 0 bases from J, with 9 bases between. This CDR3 region has 15 residues. CDR3 DNA sequence: TGTGCCATCAGTGAGTCGAAAGGGGTCTCCTACGAGCAGTACTTC. Translated, it gives CAISESKGVSYEQYF.

V usage is TRBV30 and J usage is TRBJ1-4; D ambiguous. The ends were cut back, 5 bases at V and 4 bases at J, with 14 bases in the middle. CDR3 length equals 14 residues. Germline V gene sequence: CDR1 GTSNPN, CDR2 SVGIG (reference sequence). The DNA for the CDR3 is TGTGCCTGGGATCGACGGACGATTAATGAAAAACTGTTTTTT. Its protein product is CAWDRRTINEKLFF.

The V call is TRBV7-2, the J call TRBJ2-7; D is perhaps TRBD1 (5 bases). This CDR3 has 16 amino acids. V lost 5 bases and J 0 bases, leaving 17 bases between the germline ends. The germline gives CDR1 SGHTA, CDR2 FQGNSA. The CDR3 DNA follows: TGTGCCAGCAGCATGGACCCAGGGATTCCCTCCTACGAGCAGTACTTC. It yields the protein CASSMDPGIPSYEQYF.

CDR3 sequence: CASRSVSSSGNTIYF. CDR3 nucleotide sequence: TGCGCCAGCAGATCGGTCTCCTCCTCTGGAAACACCATATATTTT. This chain joins TRBV5-1 and TRBJ1-3; D unclear. The length of the CDR3 is 15 residues. V was cut by 5 bases and J by 0 bases, with 12 bases left in between. Germline values: CDR1 SGHRS, CDR2 YFSETQ.